The source of this TCR beta chain is a study of cytomegalovirus exposure and HLA in healthy donors. Study background: Previous work identified 120 million or so unique TCR beta sequences from 200 million or so T cells.

The PCR employed 60 Vbeta primers together with 13 Jbeta primers. The repertoire was sequenced with immunoSEQ multiplex PCR; TCRdb's copy has only in-frame clones and lacks some. Among about 130,000 clones listed, approximately 75% were seen once. Germline V gene data show CDR1 as LGHNA and CDR2 as YSLEER. The CDR3 runs 15 residues. Unmatched junction bases numbered 3, after V lost 3 bases and J lost 4 bases. Whole-study findings and limits: Indistinguishable V segments, including TRBV6-2 and TRBV6-3, were excluded. A highly shared variant cluster was judged a likely technical artifact. Investigators reported 150 to 200 TCR beta chains as tied to cytomegalovirus.

Regarding this clone: The antigen is not known.

The rearrangement links TRBV4-3 to TRBJ1-5; 10 bases are shared with TRBD1. Sequenced: PBMCs. The receptor comes from a woman in her fifties or sixties in good health and CMV-seronegative. As DNA, the CDR3 is TGCGCCAGCAGCCAGTGGACAGGGGGGAATCAGCCCCAGCATTTT. This codes for CASSQWTGGNQPQHF.